This is a list of T cell receptor beta chains from one sample in a study of early T cells in non-severe SARS-CoV-2 infection. TCRdb called the 5' RACE reads again in MiXCR, with one record for every CDR3 protein. The sample lists about 31,000 distinct CDR3 sequences; about 4.9% were seen once. The specimen sequenced was whole blood. The receptors were gathered from an adult who was a healthcare worker with PCR-confirmed SARS-CoV-2 infection or an uninfected control (not recorded which). Both conserved end residues are part of each CDR3. Each record gives: clone size, J gene, V gene, D gene, CDR3 DNA, CDR3 protein. D genes are given only for firm matches. Clone size is shown for a subset of rows, as once, few, many or a class of expanded clone.

NA	TRBJ2-7	TRBV20-1	TRBD1	TGCAGTGCTAGAGCGGGACAGGGGGAATTCGAGCAGTACTTC	CSARAGQGEFEQYF
many	TRBJ2-1	TRBV6-2/TRBV6-3	NA	TGTGCCAGCAATAATCCGGGGGCGAGCATCTATGAGCAGTTCTTC	CASNNPGASIYEQFF
many	TRBJ2-1	TRBV11-2	NA	TGTGCCAGCAGCCCATCCGACTACAATGAGCAGTTCTTC	CASSPSDYNEQFF
many	TRBJ1-1	TRBV19	NA	TGTGCCAGTAGTCAAGAAGGAGGGCCCCCTGAAGCTTTCTTT	CASSQEGGPPEAFF
many	TRBJ2-1	TRBV27	TRBD2	TGTGCCAGCAGTTTAATGACTAGCGGGAACGGAGAGCAGTTCTTC	CASSLMTSGNGEQFF
NA	TRBJ2-5	TRBV15	NA	TGTGCCACCAGCCAACGACCTCACGCACAAGAGACCCAGTACTTC	CATSQRPHAQETQYF
few	TRBJ2-1	TRBV7-9	TRBD1	TGTGCCAGCAGTCCAGACAGGGTAGCTCCTGAGCAGTTCTTC	CASSPDRVAPEQFF
NA	TRBJ1-1	TRBV7-9	TRBD1	TGTGCCAGCAGCTACAGGGGCCCTACCGGGAACACTGAAGCTTTCTTT	CASSYRGPTGNTEAFF
NA	TRBJ1-1	TRBV27	NA	TGTGCCAGCAGTCCACCCGGGACAAGAAAGAACACTGAAGCTTTCTTT	CASSPPGTRKNTEAFF
many	TRBJ2-1	TRBV10-3	TRBD2	TGTGCCATCAGTGGATCCGCTAGCGGGAGCACTGAGGAGCAGTTCTTC	CAISGSASGSTEEQFF
many	TRBJ1-2	TRBV7-8	NA	TGTGCCAGCAGCCCAGCTAAGACATACGAGGGGAACTATGGCTACACCTTC	CASSPAKTYEGNYGYTF
few	TRBJ1-2	TRBV28	NA	TGTGCCAGCACCGCCCCCAGGGTTGGCTATGGCTACACCTTC	CASTAPRVGYGYTF
many	TRBJ2-2	TRBV9	TRBD1	TGTGCCAGCAGCCCAGGGGGTCAGGGGTTCACCGGGGAGCTGTTTTTT	CASSPGGQGFTGELFF
few	TRBJ2-7	TRBV29-1	NA	TGCAGCTCCCCGTGGGGTCCCTTTCCCTACGAGCAGTACTTC	CSSPWGPFPYEQYF
NA	TRBJ2-5	TRBV7-2	TRBD2	TGTGCCAGCAGCCTCCATCGACTAGCGGGGCAAGAGACCCAGTACTTC	CASSLHRLAGQETQYF
many	TRBJ1-2	TRBV20-1	NA	TGCAGTGCTAGCCCCTGGGAGGGAGAGGGCGATGGCTACACCTTC	CSASPWEGEGDGYTF
many	TRBJ2-5	TRBV18	NA	TGTGCCAGCACCACCGGAAGGGGAGAGACCCAGTACTTC	CASTTGRGETQYF
many	TRBJ1-1	TRBV12-3/TRBV12-4	NA	TGTGCCAGCAGTTTAGTCAGGGGCTTTGATGAAGCTTTCTTT	CASSLVRGFDEAFF
few	TRBJ1-1	TRBV3-1	TRBD1	TGTGCCAGCAGCCGGGACAGGTCTGAAGCTTTCTTT	CASSRDRSEAFF
NA	TRBJ1-1	TRBV20-1	NA	TGCAGTGCTAGAGCGGGGGCTGAAGCTTTCTTT	CSARAGAEAFF
NA	TRBJ2-1	TRBV9	NA	TGTGCCAGCAGCGTAGATCCAGGGACCCCCGGGCAGTTCTTC	CASSVDPGTPGQFF
many	TRBJ2-7	TRBV7-9	NA	TGTGCCAGCAGCCTGGGGGACCCGGGCCCCTACGAGCAGTACTTC	CASSLGDPGPYEQYF
few	TRBJ2-7	TRBV20-1	NA	TGCAGTGCTAGGCTCCCGGGTTTAGCGTACGAGCAGTACTTC	CSARLPGLAYEQYF
many	TRBJ2-7	TRBV7-6	TRBD1	TGTGCCAGCACCCGAGACAGGGGTACCGAGCAGTACTTC	CASTRDRGTEQYF
few	TRBJ1-1	TRBV6-2/TRBV6-3	NA	TGTGCCAGCAGTTACTTTGGGAACACTGAAGCTTTCTTT	CASSYFGNTEAFF
few	TRBJ1-2	TRBV7-8	NA	TGTGCCAGTTCCCACAGGCCTGCTAACTATGGCTACACCTTC	CASSHRPANYGYTF
few	TRBJ1-2	TRBV20-1	NA	TGCAGTGCTAGACCCCCAGACTATGGCTACACCTTC	CSARPPDYGYTF
few	TRBJ2-2	TRBV20-1	NA	TGCAGTGCTAGAGATCCCGGGACGGCGAACACCGGGGAGCTGTTTTTT	CSARDPGTANTGELFF
few	TRBJ2-7	TRBV2	NA	TGTGCCAGCAGTGAACTAGAGCGATCCTACGAGCAGTACTTC	CASSELERSYEQYF
few	TRBJ2-2	TRBV19	NA	TGTGCCAGTAGTATTTCTCGGAGGGCGAACACCGGGGAGCTGTTTTTT	CASSISRRANTGELFF
many	TRBJ2-7	TRBV3-1	NA	TGTGCCAGCAGCCAAGGTCTAAGCTCCTACGAGCAGTACTTC	CASSQGLSSYEQYF
few	TRBJ2-7	TRBV30	NA	TGTGCCTGGAACGGGGGCGATAACTACGAGCAGTACTTC	CAWNGGDNYEQYF
medium-sized	TRBJ1-1	TRBV7-9	NA	TGTGCCGGCACCCCTCCCCGAAGGACTGAAGCTTTCTTT	CAGTPPRRTEAFF
many	TRBJ1-3	TRBV19	NA	TGTGCCAGTAGCCCAGGGATTTTTGGAAACACCATATATTTT	CASSPGIFGNTIYF
many	TRBJ2-1	TRBV7-6	NA	TGTGCCAGCGGCGGGATAGAGCAGTTCTTC	CASGGIEQFF
few	TRBJ2-3	TRBV4-2	NA	TGTGCCAGCAGCCAAGGGGGCGGAAGCACAGATACGCAGTATTTT	CASSQGGGSTDTQYF
few	TRBJ2-5	TRBV29-1	TRBD1	TGCAGCGTTGTTCGGACAGGGGTCGAGACCCAGTACTTC	CSVVRTGVETQYF
many	TRBJ2-1	TRBV7-9	NA	TGTGCCAGCAGCAGACTGTCCAATGAGCAGTTCTTC	CASSRLSNEQFF
few	TRBJ2-5	TRBV20-1	NA	TGCAGCTTCGGACGCCAAACCCAGTACTTC	CSFGRQTQYF
many	TRBJ1-2	TRBV29-1	NA	TGCAGCGTTGAAGATCATGGCTACACCTTC	CSVEDHGYTF
many	TRBJ2-3	TRBV18	TRBD1	TGTGCCAGCTCACCAAGGGACAGAAACACAGATACGCAGTATTTT	CASSPRDRNTDTQYF
NA	TRBJ1-2	TRBV18	TRBD1	TGTGCCAGCTCGTCCGACAGGGCTGGTGGCTACACCTTC	CASSSDRAGGYTF
many	TRBJ2-3	TRBV3-1	TRBD2	TGTGCCAGCAGCCTTGCGGGGGGTCGCGATACGCAGTATTTT	CASSLAGGRDTQYF
NA	TRBJ2-7	TRBV11-2	TRBD1	TGTGCCAGCAGCATATCGACAGGGGTTAAAAGCTACGAGCAGTACTTC	CASSISTGVKSYEQYF
many	TRBJ1-5	TRBV6-1	TRBD1	TGTGCCAGCACCGACAGGGCCAATCAGCCCCAGCATTTT	CASTDRANQPQHF